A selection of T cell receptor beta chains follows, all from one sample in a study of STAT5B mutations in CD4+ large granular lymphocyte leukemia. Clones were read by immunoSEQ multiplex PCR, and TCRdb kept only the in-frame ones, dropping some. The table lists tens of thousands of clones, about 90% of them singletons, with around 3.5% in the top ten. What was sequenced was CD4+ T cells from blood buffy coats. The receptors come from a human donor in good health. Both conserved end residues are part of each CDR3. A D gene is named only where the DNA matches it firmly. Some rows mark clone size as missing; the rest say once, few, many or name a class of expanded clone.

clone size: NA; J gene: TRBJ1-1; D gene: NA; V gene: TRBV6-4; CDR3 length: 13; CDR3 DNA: TGTGCCAGCAGTGGAGAAAGGGGCACTGAAGCTTTCTTT; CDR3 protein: CASSGERGTEAFF
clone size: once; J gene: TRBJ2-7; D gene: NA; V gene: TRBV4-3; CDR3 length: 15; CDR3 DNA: TGCGCCAGCAGCCAAGCCTCTAGCTCTTTGCGCGAGCAGTACTTC; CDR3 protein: CASSQASSSLREQYF
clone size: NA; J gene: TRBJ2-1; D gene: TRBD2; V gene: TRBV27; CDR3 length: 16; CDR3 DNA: TGTGCCAGCAGTTTATTTGCCGGGAGGGGATCCAATGAGCAGTTCTTC; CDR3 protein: CASSLFAGRGSNEQFF
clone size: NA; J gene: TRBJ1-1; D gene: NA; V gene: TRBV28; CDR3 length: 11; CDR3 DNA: TGTGCCAGCAGTTCTTCCACTGAAGCTTTCTTT; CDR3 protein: CASSSSTEAFF
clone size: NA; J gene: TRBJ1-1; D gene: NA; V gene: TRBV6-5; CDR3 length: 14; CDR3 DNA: TGTGCCAGCAGTTACGGGGGCCTGAACACTGAAGCTTTCTTT; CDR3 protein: CASSYGGLNTEAFF
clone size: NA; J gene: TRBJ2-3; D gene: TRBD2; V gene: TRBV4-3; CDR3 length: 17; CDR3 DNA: TGCGCCAGCAGCCAAGGGACTAGCGGGAGTAGGACAGATACGCAGTATTTT; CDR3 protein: CASSQGTSGSRTDTQYF
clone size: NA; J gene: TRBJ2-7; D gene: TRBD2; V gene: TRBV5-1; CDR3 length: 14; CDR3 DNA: TGCGCCAGCAGCCCCGGGACTAGCTATTACGAGCAGTACTTC; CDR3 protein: CASSPGTSYYEQYF
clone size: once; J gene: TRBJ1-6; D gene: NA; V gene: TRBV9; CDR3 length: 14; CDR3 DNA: TGTGCCAGTACGCCGGGACCGTCGAATTCACCCCTCCACTTT; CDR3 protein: CASTPGPSNSPLHF
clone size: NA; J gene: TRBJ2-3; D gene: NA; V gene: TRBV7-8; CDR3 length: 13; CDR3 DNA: TGTGCCAGCAGCTTAATGCCCGGGGATACGCAGTATTTT; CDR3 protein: CASSLMPGDTQYF
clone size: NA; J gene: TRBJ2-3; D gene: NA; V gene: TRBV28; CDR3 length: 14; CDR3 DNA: TGTGCCAGCAGTCCCCTCAGGGCCCCGGATACGCAGTATTTT; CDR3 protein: CASSPLRAPDTQYF
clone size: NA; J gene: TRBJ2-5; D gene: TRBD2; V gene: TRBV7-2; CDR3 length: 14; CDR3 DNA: TGTGCCAGCAGCTTAGGAGCGGGAGTGGGGGAGCAGTACTTC; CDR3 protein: CASSLGAGVGEQYF
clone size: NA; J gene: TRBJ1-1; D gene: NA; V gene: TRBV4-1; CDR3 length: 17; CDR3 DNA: TGCGCCAGCAGCCAAGTTGGCCGGGGGCCGCCGAACACTGAAGCTTTCTTT; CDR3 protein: CASSQVGRGPPNTEAFF
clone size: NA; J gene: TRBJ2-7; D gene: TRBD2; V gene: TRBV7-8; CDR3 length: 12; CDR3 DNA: TGTGCCAGCTCCAGCGGGACCTACGAGCAGTACTTC; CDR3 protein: CASSSGTYEQYF
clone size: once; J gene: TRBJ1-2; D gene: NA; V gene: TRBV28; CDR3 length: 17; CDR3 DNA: TGTGCCAGCAGTTTAGGCCTCGGACGGGCAGCTAACTATGGCTACACCTTC; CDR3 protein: CASSLGLGRAANYGYTF
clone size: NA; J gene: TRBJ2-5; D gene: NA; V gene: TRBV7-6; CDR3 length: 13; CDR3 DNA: TGTGCCAGCAGCACCGACGGGACCACAGAGCAGTACTTC; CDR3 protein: CASSTDGTTEQYF
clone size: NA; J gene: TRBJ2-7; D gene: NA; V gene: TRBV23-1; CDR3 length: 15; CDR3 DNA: TGCGCCAGCAGTCAGTCGAGGGGAATTCGGGGCGAGCAGTACTTC; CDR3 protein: CASSQSRGIRGEQYF
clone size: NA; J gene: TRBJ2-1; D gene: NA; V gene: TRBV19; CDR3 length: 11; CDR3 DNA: TGTGCCAGTGGCCCAAACAATGAGCAGTTCTTC; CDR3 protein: CASGPNNEQFF
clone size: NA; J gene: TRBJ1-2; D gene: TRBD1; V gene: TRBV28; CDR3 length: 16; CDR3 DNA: TGTGCCAGCAGTTTAAACAGGGGTTCCGCTAACTATGGCTACACCTTC; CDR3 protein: CASSLNRGSANYGYTF
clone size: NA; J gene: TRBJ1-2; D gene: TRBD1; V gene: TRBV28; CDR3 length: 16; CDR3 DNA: TGTGCCAGCAGCCAAAAAGCTGTCCGGGACAGGGATGGCTACACCTTC; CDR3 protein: CASSQKAVRDRDGYTF
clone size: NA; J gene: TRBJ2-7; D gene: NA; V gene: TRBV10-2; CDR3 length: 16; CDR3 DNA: TGCGCCAGCAGTGACAGTGACACTATCCTATCCTACGAGCAGTACTTC; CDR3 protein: CASSDSDTILSYEQYF
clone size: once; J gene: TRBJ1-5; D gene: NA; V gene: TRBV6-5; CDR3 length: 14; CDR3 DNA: TGTGCCAGCAGTTACCAACCTCGGGGTCAGCCCCAGCATTTT; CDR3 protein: CASSYQPRGQPQHF
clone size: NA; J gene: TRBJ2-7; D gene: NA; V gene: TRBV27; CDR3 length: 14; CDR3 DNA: TGTGCCAGCAGTTTAAGGGCAGGGCCCTACGAGCAGTACTTC; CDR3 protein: CASSLRAGPYEQYF
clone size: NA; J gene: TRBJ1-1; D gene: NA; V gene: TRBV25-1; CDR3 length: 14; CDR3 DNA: TGTGCCAGCAGTGAATGGGGTGGGAACACTGAAGCTTTCTTT; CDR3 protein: CASSEWGGNTEAFF
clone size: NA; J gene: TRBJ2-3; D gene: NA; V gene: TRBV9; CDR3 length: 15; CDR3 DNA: TGTGCCAGCAGCGCCGGACTTCTGATCACAGATACGCAGTATTTT; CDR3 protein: CASSAGLLITDTQYF
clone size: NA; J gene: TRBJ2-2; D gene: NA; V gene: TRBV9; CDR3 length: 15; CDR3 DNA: TGTGCCAGCAGCGTAGGCTGGACTGCCACCGGGGAGCTGTTTTTT; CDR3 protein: CASSVGWTATGELFF
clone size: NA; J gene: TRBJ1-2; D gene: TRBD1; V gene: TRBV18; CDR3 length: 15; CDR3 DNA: TGTGCCAGCTCACCAATTAGGGACAGGGTCAATGGCTACACCTTC; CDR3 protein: CASSPIRDRVNGYTF
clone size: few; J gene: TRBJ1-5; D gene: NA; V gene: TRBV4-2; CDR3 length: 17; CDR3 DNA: TGTGCCAGCAGCCAAGATCAGAGGGACGGGGGCAATCAGCCCCAGCATTTT; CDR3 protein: CASSQDQRDGGNQPQHF
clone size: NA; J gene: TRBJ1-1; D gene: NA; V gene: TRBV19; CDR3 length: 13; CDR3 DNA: TGTGCCAGTAGCCGAGCGGTGAACACTGAAGCTTTCTTT; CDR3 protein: CASSRAVNTEAFF
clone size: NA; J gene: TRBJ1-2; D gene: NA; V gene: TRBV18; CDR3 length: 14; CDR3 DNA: TGTGCCAGCTCACCAACGGAAGGAGACTATGGCTACACCTTC; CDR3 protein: CASSPTEGDYGYTF
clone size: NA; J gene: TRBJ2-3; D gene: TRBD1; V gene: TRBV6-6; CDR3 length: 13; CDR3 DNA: TGTGCCAGCAGACAGGGGTTGACAGATACGCAGTATTTT; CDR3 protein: CASRQGLTDTQYF
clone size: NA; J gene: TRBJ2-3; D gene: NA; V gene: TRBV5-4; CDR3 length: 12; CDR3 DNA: TGTGCCAGCAGCTTGACCACAGATACGCAGTATTTT; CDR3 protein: CASSLTTDTQYF
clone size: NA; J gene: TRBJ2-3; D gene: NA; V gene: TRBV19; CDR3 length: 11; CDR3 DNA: TGTGCCAGTAGTAGCGCAGATACGCAGTATTTT; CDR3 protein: CASSSADTQYF
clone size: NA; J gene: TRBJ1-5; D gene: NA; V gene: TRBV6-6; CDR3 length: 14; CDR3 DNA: TGTGCCAGCAGTACGACAGAGGGCAATCAGCCCCAGCATTTT; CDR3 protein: CASSTTEGNQPQHF
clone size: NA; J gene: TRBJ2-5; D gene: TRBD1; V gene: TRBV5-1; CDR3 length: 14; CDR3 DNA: TGCGCCAGCAGTCCCGGGACAGGGGCGGAGACCCAGTACTTC; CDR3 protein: CASSPGTGAETQYF
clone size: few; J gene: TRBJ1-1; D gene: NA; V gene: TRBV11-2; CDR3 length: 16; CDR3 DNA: TGTGCCAGCAGCCCAACCAAGCTGGGGTTGAACACTGAAGCTTTCTTT; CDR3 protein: CASSPTKLGLNTEAFF
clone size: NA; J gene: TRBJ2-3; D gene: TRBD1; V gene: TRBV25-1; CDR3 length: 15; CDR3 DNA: TGTGCCAGCAGTGATATGAGGGGGCCGGTGGATACGCAGTATTTT; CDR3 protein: CASSDMRGPVDTQYF
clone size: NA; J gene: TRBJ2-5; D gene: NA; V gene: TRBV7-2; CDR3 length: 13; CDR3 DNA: TGTGCCAGCAGAGCCCAAATACAAGAGACCCAGTACTTC; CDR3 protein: CASRAQIQETQYF
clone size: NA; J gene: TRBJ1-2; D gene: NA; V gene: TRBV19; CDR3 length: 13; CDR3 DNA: TGTGCCAGTAGTTTTGGTCGTAACTATGGCTACACCTTC; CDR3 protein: CASSFGRNYGYTF
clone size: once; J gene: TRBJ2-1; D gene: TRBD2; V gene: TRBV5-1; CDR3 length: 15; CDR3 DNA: TGCGCCAGCAAAGTGACGGCGGGAGCCTCCAATGAGCAGTTCTTC; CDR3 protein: CASKVTAGASNEQFF
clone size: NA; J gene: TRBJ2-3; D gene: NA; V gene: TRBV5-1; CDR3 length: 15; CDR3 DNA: TGCGCCAGCAGCCCTGCCGGGACAAAGGGAGATACGCAGTATTTT; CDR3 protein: CASSPAGTKGDTQYF
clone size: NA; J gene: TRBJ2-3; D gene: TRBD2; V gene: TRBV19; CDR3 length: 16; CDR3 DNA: TGTGCCAGTAGTATCCGAGCGGGACCTAGCACAGATACGCAGTATTTT; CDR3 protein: CASSIRAGPSTDTQYF
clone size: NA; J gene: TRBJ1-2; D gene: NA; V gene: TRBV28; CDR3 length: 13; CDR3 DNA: TGTGCCAGCAGCGTGGACAGTGTCTATGGCTACACCTTC; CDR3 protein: CASSVDSVYGYTF
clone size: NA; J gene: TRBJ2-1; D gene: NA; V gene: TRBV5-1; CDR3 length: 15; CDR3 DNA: TGCGCCAGCAGCTTGGAGGGGGGACCCTACAATGAGCAGTTCTTC; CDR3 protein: CASSLEGGPYNEQFF
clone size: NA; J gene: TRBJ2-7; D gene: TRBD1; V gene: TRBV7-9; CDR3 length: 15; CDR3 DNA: TGTGCCAGCAGCTCGGACAGGGTTGGACACTACGAGCAGTACTTC; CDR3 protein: CASSSDRVGHYEQYF
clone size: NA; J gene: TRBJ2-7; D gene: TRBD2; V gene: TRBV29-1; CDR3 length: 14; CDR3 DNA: TGCAGCGTTGATAGGATTAGCGGGTCCTACGAGCAGTACTTC; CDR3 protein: CSVDRISGSYEQYF
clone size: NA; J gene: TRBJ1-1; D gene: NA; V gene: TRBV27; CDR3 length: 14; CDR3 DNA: TGTGCCAGCAGTTTAGGTCGGTTGAACACTGAAGCTTTCTTT; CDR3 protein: CASSLGRLNTEAFF
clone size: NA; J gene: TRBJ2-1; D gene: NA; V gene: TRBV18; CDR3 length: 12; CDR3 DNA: TGTGCCAGCTCACCAGACTTTAATGAGCAGTTCTTC; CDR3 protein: CASSPDFNEQFF
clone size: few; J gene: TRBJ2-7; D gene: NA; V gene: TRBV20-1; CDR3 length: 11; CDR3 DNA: TGCAGTGCTAGGGGGGACGGCGAGCAGTACTTC; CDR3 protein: CSARGDGEQYF
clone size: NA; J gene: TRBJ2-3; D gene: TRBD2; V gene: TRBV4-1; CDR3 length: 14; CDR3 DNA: TGCGCCAGCAGTACTAGCGGGTCCACAGATACGCAGTATTTT; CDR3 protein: CASSTSGSTDTQYF
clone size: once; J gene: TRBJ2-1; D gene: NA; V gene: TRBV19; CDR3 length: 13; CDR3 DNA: TGTGCCAGTAGTATAGTGGCTATCAATGAGCAGTTCTTC; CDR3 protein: CASSIVAINEQFF
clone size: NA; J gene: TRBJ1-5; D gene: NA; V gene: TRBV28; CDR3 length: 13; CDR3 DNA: TGTGCCAGCAGCCCAGGTTGGGGTCAGCCCCAGCATTTT; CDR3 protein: CASSPGWGQPQHF
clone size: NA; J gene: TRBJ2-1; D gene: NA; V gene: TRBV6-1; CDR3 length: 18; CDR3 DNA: TGTGCCAGCAGTGAAGACAGGGGGAAGCTAGCGGTCTACAATGAGCAGTTCTTC; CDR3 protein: CASSEDRGKLAVYNEQFF
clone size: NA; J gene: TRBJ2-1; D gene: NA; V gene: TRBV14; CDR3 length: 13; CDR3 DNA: TGTGCCAGCAGTCCCCGGGTTTCGGGCGAGCAGTTCTTC; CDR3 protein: CASSPRVSGEQFF
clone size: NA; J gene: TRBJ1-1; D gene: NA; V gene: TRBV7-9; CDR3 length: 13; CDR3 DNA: TGTGCCAGCAGGGAACAGGAGGGGACTGAAGCTTTCTTT; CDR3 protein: CASREQEGTEAFF
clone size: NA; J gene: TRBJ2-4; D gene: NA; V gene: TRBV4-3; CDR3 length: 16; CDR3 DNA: TGCGCCAGCAGCCAAGATGCCCCCTCGGCCAAAAACATTCAGTACTTC; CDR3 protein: CASSQDAPSAKNIQYF
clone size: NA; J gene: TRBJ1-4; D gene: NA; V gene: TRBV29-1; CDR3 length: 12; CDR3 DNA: TGCAGCGTTGAACAGGGGAGTGAAAAACTGTTTTTT; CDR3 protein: CSVEQGSEKLFF
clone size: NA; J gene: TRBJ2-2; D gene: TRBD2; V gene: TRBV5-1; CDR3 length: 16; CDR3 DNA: TGCGCCAGCAGCCTAGCTAGCGGGAGGGCGGCCGGGGAGCTGTTTTTT; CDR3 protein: CASSLASGRAAGELFF